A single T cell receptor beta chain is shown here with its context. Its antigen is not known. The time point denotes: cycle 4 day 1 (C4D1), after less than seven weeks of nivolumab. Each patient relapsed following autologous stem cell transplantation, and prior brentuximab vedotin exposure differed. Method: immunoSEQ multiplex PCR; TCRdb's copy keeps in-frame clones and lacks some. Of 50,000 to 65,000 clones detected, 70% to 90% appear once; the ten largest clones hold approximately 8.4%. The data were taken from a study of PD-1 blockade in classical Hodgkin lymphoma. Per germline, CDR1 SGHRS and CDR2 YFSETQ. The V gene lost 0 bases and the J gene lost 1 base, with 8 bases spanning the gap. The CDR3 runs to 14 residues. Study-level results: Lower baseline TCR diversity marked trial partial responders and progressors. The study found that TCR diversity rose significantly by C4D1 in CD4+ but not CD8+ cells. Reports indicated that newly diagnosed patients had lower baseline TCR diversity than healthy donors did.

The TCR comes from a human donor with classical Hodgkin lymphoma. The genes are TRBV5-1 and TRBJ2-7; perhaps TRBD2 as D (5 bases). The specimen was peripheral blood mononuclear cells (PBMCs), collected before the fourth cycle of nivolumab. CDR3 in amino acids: CASSLGTLSYEQYF. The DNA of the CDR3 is TGCGCCAGCAGCTTGGGGACTCTTTCCTACGAGCAGTACTTC.